This note documents a single T cell receptor beta chain sequence. Antigen specificity is unknown. The entry originates in a study of blood T cells in healthy people across ages. Study-level results: Roughly linear age-related decline in beta diversity appeared, significant by age about 37.

The CDR3 consists of 14 residues. V lost 4 bases, J lost 6 bases, and 16 bases lay in between. CDR1 is MNHEY and CDR2 is SVGAGI in the germline V gene. Through a sample-barcoded 5' primer and a J-beta primer mix, a second PCR was run for 7 to 11 cycles. Each cDNA molecule was tagged by a template-switch adaptor with 12 random nucleotides. Using its own MiXCR run on the 5' RACE reads, TCRdb lists one record per CDR3 protein. The sample lists 1.5 million to 2 million distinct CDR3 sequences, roughly two fifths occurring once. This chain connects TRBV6-5 to TRBJ2-7, with TRBD2 as a possible D gene (5 bases). Material for sequencing was blood. This clonotype originated in a human donor in good health. The CDR3 protein is CASSFSLTRTEQYF. The DNA of the CDR3 is TGTGCCAGCAGTTTTTCACTTACTAGAACCGAGCAGTACTTC.